The T cell receptor beta chain under discussion was sequenced for a study of blood T cell repertoires in COVID-19. About the research overall: The origin of the acute and convalescent COVID-19 samples was the United States, Italy and Spain.

Study processing details: From reference gene primer amplification, estimates of nucleated cell counts were derived. Generated by immunoSEQ multiplex PCR, the TCRdb table keeps only in-frame clones and is missing some. V and J calls and clone size are copied from that table; D and trimming were computed from the DNA. Here the sample spans about 46,000 clones, 84% being singletons. The clonotype comes from a man aged 60 to 75 with acute or convalescent COVID-19. Sequencing used peripheral blood.

CDR3 in amino acids: CASSLARDTAVTF. Written as DNA, the CDR3 is TGTGCCAGCAGCTTAGCGAGGGACACCGCTGTCACCTTC. The chain joins TRBV7-2 to TRBJ1-2; D perhaps matches TRBD1 (6 bases). From germline, CDR1 is SGHTA and CDR2 FQGNSA. This CDR3 is 13 amino acids long. Trimming left V 0 bases short and J 13 bases short, with 15 bases between.